The 18 T cell receptor beta chains listed next were all sequenced from one sample in a study of blood T cell repertoires in COVID-19. Repertoires were generated with immunoSEQ multiplex PCR, while TCRdb's copy carries only in-frame clones and drops some. The repertoire includes roughly 88,000 clones, about 89% of them detected once, and over 3.5% sits in the top ten. The source material was peripheral blood. The receptor set was obtained from a woman in her forties or fifties in a cohort sampled during active COVID-19.

The V and J genes are TRBV19 and TRBJ1-6; TRBD1 might be the D (6 bases). Per the germline V gene, CDR1 is LNHDA and CDR2 is SQIVND (reference sequence). CDR3 length: 15 amino acids. Trimming shortened V by 3 bases and J by 5 bases, and 11 bases separated the two germline ends. The CDR3 loop is CASSITGQNNSPLHF. The CDR3 nucleotides read TGTGCCAGTAGTATTACCGGACAGAATAATTCACCCCTCCACTTT. Full variable domain (rest looked up from reference TRBV19 and TRBJ1-6): DGGITQSPKYLFRKEGQNVTLSCEQNLNHDAMYWYRQDPGQGLRLIYYSQIVNDFQKGDIAEGYSVSREKKESFPLTVTSAQKNPTAFYLCASSITGQNNSPLHFGNGTRLTVT.

This chain connects TRBV5-1 to TRBJ2-1; TRBD1 matches 9 bases. Losses at the gene ends were 3 bases for V and 1 base for J; bases not matched to a gene: 20. This CDR3 contains 21 residues. Germline assignment: CDR1 SGHRS and CDR2 YFSETQ. DNA for the CDR3: TGCGCCAGCAGCTCGCCGGGACAGGGAAGATGGCAAGTCGGGTCCTACAATGAGCAGTTCTTC. Encoded protein: CASSSPGQGRWQVGSYNEQFF.

For this clone: Within the sample, other DNA sequences also encode this same CDR3. This sequence joins TRBV6-6 and TRBJ2-5; D is unclear. The CDR3 extends over 13 amino acids. Germline V gene lookup returns CDR1 MNHNY and CDR2 SVGAGI (reference sequence). V lost 4 bases to trimming and J lost 2 bases, with 8 bases between them. This CDR3 reads CASSSGQQETQYF. The CDR3 coding sequence is TGTGCCAGCAGTTCTGGGCAACAAGAGACCCAGTACTTC.

This clone was picked up one time. The chain carries TRBV3-1 (or the pseudogene TRBV3-2) and TRBJ1-2; no reliable D call. Looked up from germline, CDR1 is LGHDT and CDR2 is YNNKEL (reference sequence). The CDR3 loop spans 14 amino acids. V lost 4 bases to trimming and J lost 0 bases, with 9 bases between them. DNA of the CDR3: TGTGCCAGCAGCCCAAATGGAGCTAACTATGGCTACACCTTC. Residues: CASSPNGANYGYTF.

The gene calls are TRBV9 and TRBJ1-2; D uncertain. CDR1 and CDR2 (germline): SGDLS, YYNGEE. V was shortened by 4 bases and J by 8 bases, with 15 bases between the two germline ends. This CDR3 is built from 13 residues. In nucleotides, the CDR3 is TGTGCCAGCAGCCCGGGTACTAGGTTGGGCTACACCTTC. It specifies CASSPGTRLGYTF.

The chain has TRBV3-1 (or the pseudogene TRBV3-2) and TRBJ2-7, with 7 positions matching TRBD2. The junction had 2 bases not matched to a gene; V was cut back by 3 bases and J by 0 bases. In germline, CDR1 is LGHDT, CDR2 YNNKEL (reference sequence). The CDR3 sequence is 14 residues long. This CDR3 reads CASSHQRDSYEQYF. Written as DNA, the CDR3 is TGTGCCAGCAGCCACCAGCGGGACTCCTACGAGCAGTACTTC.

This chain uses TRBV4-1 with TRBJ2-7, with D perhaps TRBD1 (6 bases). CDR3 length equals 16 residues. The ends were cut back, 1 base at V and 4 bases at J, with 17 bases in the middle. Germline assignment: CDR1 MGHRA and CDR2 YSYEKL. DNA for the CDR3: TGCGCCAGCAGCCAAGGAGGGGGACGAAGGGTTTACGAGCAGTACTTC. This sequence encodes CASSQGGGRRVYEQYF.

The chain recombines TRBV7-9 with TRBJ1-5, with a possible D match to TRBD1 (6 bases). Trimming removed 3 bases at V and 3 bases at J, with 9 bases between. This CDR3 contains 14 residues. CDR1 SEHNR and CDR2 FQNEAQ come from the germline V gene (reference sequence). The DNA of the CDR3 is TGTGCCAGCAGCTTTTCAGGGGACAATCAGCCCCAGCATTTT. It translates to CASSFSGDNQPQHF.

The gene calls are TRBV19 and TRBJ1-4; 9 bases are shared with TRBD1. This CDR3 contains 14 residues. Trimming removed 8 bases from V and 7 bases from J; junction bases left unmatched: 8. From germline, CDR1 is LNHDA and CDR2 SQIVND (reference sequence). The CDR3 loop reads CASGADRGFEKLFF. The CDR3 DNA sequence: TGTGCCAGTGGAGCGGACAGGGGTTTTGAAAAACTGTTTTTT.

This clone occurred a few times. The chain is built from TRBV10-1 and TRBJ2-2; 10 nucleotides line up with TRBD1. V lost 6 bases, J lost 6 bases, and 7 bases stayed unmatched. The CDR3 totals 15 residues. Germline V lookup: CDR1 WNHNN, CDR2 SYGVQD (reference sequence). The CDR3 region has the DNA TGCGCCAGCAGCGCGGGACAGGGGCGCGCCGGGGAGCTGTTTTTT. Its translation is CASSAGQGRAGELFF.

The gene calls are TRBV19 and TRBJ2-1; 16 bases agree with TRBD2. Germline V CDR1 and CDR2: LNHDA, SQIVND (reference sequence). The CDR3 consists of 20 residues. V shed 5 bases, J shed 7 bases, and the junction held 17 bases outside the gene matches. CDR3 in DNA: TGTGCCAGTAGTTTCTCAAGTCCGGGACTAGCGGGGGGGCAGGAAAATGAGCAGTTCTTC. Its protein product is CASSFSSPGLAGGQENEQFF.

The table lists this clone with a count of one. V usage is TRBV2 and J usage is TRBJ2-3; D gene ambiguous. The V gene lost 1 base and the J gene lost 8 bases, with 16 bases spanning the gap. The CDR3 has 15 residues. CDR1 is SNHLY, CDR2 FYNNEI, per germline. The CDR3 bases are TGTGCCAGCAGTGAAGAACAGCCAGCACAGAGTACGCAGTATTTT. This gives the protein CASSEEQPAQSTQYF.

The chain links TRBV4-2 to TRBJ2-7; unclear D gene. CDR1 is LGHNA, CDR2 YNFKEQ, per germline. The V end was cut by 0 bases, the J end by 6 bases, with 12 bases between. CDR3 size: 14 residues. This CDR3 reads CASSQERASGEQYF. The CDR3 nucleotides are TGTGCCAGCAGCCAAGAGAGAGCATCAGGCGAGCAGTACTTC.

The rearrangement joins TRBV3-1 (or the pseudogene TRBV3-2) to TRBJ2-2, with D tentatively TRBD2 (7 bases). The CDR3 loop spans 16 amino acids. Looked up from germline, CDR1 is LGHDT and CDR2 is YNNKEL (reference sequence). The V end was cut by 4 bases, the J end by 0 bases, with 12 bases between. The CDR3 protein is CASSPAGAANTGELFF. The CDR3, as DNA: TGTGCCAGCAGCCCCGCGGGGGCAGCGAACACCGGGGAGCTGTTTTTT.

For the CDR3, the DNA is TGTGCCAGCAGTTTAGGGGGCACCTCTGGAAACACCATATATTTT. Translated: CASSLGGTSGNTIYF. The rearrangement joins TRBV28 to TRBJ1-3, with D perhaps matching TRBD1 (6 bases). Germline V lookup: CDR1 MDHEN, CDR2 SYDVKM. The CDR3 is 15 residues long. Trimming removed 2 bases at V and 0 bases at J, with 8 bases between.

The chain has TRBV7-6 and TRBJ2-7; D remains ambiguous. V gave up 5 bases and J gave up 5 bases, with 10 bases separating them. The CDR3 has 12 residues. The germline V gene has CDR1 SGHVS and CDR2 FNYEAQ. CDR3: CASSQRFHEQYF. CDR3 bases: TGTGCCAGCAGCCAGCGTTTCCACGAGCAGTACTTC.

This chain uses TRBV3-1 (or the pseudogene TRBV3-2) with TRBJ1-3, with D possibly TRBD1 on 5 matching bases. The length of the CDR3 is 12 residues. In germline, CDR1 is LGHDT, CDR2 YNNKEL (reference sequence). The V and J ends lost 2 bases and 8 bases respectively, with 7 bases between them. CDR3 loop: CASSQWGDTIYF. The CDR3 nucleotides are TGTGCCAGCAGCCAATGGGGCGACACCATATATTTT.

The rearrangement joins TRBV4-1 to TRBJ2-1; D remains ambiguous. The CDR3 covers 15 residues. CDR1 is MGHRA and CDR2 is YSYEKL in the germline V gene. V lost 0 bases and J lost 3, with 9 bases in between. The CDR3 loop reads CASSQDNPVYNEQFF. CDR3 DNA sequence: TGCGCCAGCAGCCAAGATAACCCAGTCTACAATGAGCAGTTCTTC.